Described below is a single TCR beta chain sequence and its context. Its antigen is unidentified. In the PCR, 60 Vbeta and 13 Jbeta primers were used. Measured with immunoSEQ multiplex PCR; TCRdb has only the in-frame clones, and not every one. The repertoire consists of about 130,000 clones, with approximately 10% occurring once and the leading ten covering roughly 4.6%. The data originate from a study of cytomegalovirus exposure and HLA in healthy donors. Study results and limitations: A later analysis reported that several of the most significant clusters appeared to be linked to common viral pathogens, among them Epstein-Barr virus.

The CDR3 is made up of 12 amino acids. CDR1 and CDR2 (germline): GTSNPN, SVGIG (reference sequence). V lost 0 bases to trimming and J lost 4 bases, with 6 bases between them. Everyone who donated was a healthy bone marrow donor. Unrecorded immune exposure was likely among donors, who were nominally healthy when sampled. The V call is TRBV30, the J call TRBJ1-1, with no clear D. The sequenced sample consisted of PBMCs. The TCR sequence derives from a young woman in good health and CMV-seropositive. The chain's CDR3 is CAWSVLGTEAFF. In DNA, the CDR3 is TGTGCCTGGAGTGTTCTAGGCACTGAAGCTTTCTTT.